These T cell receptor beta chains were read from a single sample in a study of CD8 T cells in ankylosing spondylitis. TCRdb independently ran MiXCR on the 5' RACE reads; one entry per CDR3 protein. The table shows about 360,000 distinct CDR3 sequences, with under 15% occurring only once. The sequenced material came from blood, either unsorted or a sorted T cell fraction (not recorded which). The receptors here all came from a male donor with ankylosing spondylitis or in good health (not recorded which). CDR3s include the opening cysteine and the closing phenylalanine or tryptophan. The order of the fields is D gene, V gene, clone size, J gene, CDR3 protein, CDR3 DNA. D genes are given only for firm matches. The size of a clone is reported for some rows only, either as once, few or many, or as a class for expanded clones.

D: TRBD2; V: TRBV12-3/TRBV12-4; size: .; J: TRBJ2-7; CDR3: CASSQRTSGPYEQYF; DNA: TGTGCCAGCAGCCAAAGGACTAGCGGACCTTACGAGCAGTACTTC
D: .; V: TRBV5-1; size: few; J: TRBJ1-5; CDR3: CASSLGQAAGPQHF; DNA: TGCGCCAGCAGCTTGGGACAGGCTGCAGGGCCCCAGCATTTT
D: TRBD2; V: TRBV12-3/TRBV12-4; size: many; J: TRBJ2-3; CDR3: CASSSGLAGGPDTQYF; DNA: TGTGCCAGCAGTTCAGGACTAGCGGGGGGGCCGGATACGCAGTATTTT
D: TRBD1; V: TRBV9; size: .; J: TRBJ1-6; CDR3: CASSTDRDRGSPLHF; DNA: TGTGCCAGCAGCACAGACCGGGACAGAGGTTCACCCCTCCACTTT
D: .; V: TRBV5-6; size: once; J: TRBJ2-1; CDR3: CASSSSARDPSYNEQFF; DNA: TGTGCCAGCAGCTCATCCGCCAGGGACCCTTCCTACAATGAGCAGTTCTTC
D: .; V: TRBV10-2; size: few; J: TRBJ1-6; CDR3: CASITEDRPAGPLHF; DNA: TGCGCCAGCATAACCGAGGACCGCCCTGCGGGACCCCTCCACTTT
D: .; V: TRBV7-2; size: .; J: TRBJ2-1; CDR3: CASSLEAGLSYNEQFF; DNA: TGTGCCAGCAGCTTAGAAGCGGGCCTCTCCTACAATGAGCAGTTCTTC
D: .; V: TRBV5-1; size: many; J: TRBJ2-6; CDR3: CASSLGSGANVLTF; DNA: TGTGCCAGCAGTCTCGGCTCTGGGGCCAACGTCCTGACTTTC
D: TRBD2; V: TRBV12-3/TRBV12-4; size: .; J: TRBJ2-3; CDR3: CTFSLRLAGGRGTDTQYF; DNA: TGTACCTTCAGTCTCCGACTAGCGGGAGGCCGAGGCACAGATACGCAGTATTTT
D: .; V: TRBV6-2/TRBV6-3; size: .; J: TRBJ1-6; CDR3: CASSSGDYSPLHF; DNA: TGTGCCAGCAGTTCCGGAGATTATTCACCCCTCCACTTT
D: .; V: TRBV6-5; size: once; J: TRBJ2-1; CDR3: CASSRGGAGWFF; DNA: TGTGCCAGCAGCCGGGGTGGGGCAGGGTGGTTCTTC
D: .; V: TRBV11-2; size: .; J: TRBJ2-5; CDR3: CASSLVASTETQYF; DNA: TGTGCCAGCAGCTTAGTAGCTAGCACGGAGACCCAGTACTTC
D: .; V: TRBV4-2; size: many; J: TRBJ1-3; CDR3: CASSQESGTGNTIYF; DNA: TGTGCCAGCAGCCAAGAATCAGGAACTGGAAACACCATATATTTT
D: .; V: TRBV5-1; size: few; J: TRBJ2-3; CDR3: CASSNERTQYF; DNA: TGCGCCAGCAGCAATGAACGGACGCAGTATTTT
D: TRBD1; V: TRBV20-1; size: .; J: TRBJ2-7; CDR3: CSLTRTGGNEQYF; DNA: TGCAGTCTAACCCGGACAGGGGGCAACGAGCAGTACTTC
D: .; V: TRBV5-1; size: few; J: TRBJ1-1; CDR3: CASSSSLVGVTEAFF; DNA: TGCGCCAGCAGCTCCTCTTTGGTGGGAGTCACTGAAGCTTTCTTT
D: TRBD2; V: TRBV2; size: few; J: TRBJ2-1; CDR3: CASSSSSGIYNEQFF; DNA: TGTGCCAGCAGTTCGTCTAGCGGAATCTACAATGAGCAGTTCTTC
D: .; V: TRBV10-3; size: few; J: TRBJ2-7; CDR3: CAISGEDRLYEQYF; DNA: TGTGCCATCAGTGGGGAGGACAGACTTTACGAGCAGTACTTC
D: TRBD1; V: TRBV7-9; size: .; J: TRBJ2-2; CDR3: CASSLTGTGATGELFF; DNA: TGTGCCAGCAGCCTCACCGGGACAGGGGCCACCGGGGAGCTGTTTTTT
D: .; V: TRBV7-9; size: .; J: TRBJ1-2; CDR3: CASSPGHFDYGYTF; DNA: TGTGCCAGCAGCCCAGGGCACTTCGACTATGGCTACACCTTC
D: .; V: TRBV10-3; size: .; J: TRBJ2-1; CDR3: CAIGMGSRSYNEQFF; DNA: TGTGCCATCGGGATGGGGTCTCGCTCCTACAATGAGCAGTTCTTC
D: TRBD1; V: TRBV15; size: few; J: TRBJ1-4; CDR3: CATSRDRVDEKLFF; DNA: TGTGCCACCAGCAGGGACAGGGTCGATGAAAAACTGTTTTTT
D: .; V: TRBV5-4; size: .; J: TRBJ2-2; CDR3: CASSADTERELFF; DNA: TGTGCCAGCAGCGCGGACACGGAGAGGGAGCTGTTTTTT
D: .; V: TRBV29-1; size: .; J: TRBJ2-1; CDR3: CSVDPGHNEQFF; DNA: TGCAGCGTTGATCCCGGCCACAATGAGCAGTTCTTC
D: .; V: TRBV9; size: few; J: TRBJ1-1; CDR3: CASNPGTLNTEAFF; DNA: TGTGCCAGCAACCCGGGGACACTGAACACTGAAGCTTTCTTT
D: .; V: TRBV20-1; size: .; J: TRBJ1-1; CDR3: CSASWGRSGSSEAFF; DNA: TGCAGTGCTAGTTGGGGACGGTCGGGGTCCTCTGAAGCTTTCTTT
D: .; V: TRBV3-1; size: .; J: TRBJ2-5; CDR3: CASSQVGVETQYF; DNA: TGTGCCAGCAGCCAAGTTGGTGTTGAGACCCAGTACTTC
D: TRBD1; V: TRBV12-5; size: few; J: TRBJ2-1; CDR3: CASGLGDRTGYNEQFF; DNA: TGTGCTAGTGGTTTGGGGGACAGGACGGGCTACAATGAGCAGTTCTTC
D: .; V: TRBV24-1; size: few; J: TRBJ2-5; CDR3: CATSDLGETQYF; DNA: TGTGCCACCAGTGATTTAGGGGAGACCCAGTACTTC
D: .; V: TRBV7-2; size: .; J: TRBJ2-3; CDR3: CASGRRSFTDTQYF; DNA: TGTGCCAGCGGTAGACGGAGCTTCACAGATACGCAGTATTTT
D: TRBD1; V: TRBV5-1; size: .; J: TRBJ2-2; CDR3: CASSLETGVNTGELFF; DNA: TGCGCCAGCAGCTTGGAGACAGGGGTGAACACCGGGGAGCTGTTTTTT
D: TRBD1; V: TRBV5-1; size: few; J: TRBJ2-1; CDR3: CASSAGGRSSYNEQFF; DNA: TGCGCCAGCAGCGCAGGGGGCCGGAGCTCCTACAATGAGCAGTTCTTC
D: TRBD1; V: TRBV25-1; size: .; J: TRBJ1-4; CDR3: CASSRRLQGGEKLFF; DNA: TGTGCCAGCAGTAGACGGTTACAGGGGGGCGAAAAACTGTTTTTT
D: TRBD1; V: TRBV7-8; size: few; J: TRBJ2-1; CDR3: CASSWDRVSEQFF; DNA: TGTGCCAGCAGCTGGGACAGGGTAAGTGAGCAGTTCTTC
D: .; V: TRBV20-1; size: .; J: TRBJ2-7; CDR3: CSASPGQAYEQYF; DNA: TGCAGTGCTAGTCCGGGCCAGGCCTACGAGCAGTACTTC
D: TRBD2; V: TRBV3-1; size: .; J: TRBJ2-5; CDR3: CASSQAPFSSGETQYF; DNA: TGTGCCAGCAGCCAAGCCCCATTCTCTAGCGGAGAGACCCAGTACTTC
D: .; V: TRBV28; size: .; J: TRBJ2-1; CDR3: CASRKMDSTYNEQFF; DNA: TGTGCCAGCAGAAAAATGGACAGTACCTACAATGAGCAGTTCTTC
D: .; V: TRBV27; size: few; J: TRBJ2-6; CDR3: CASSSRAGGFISGANVLTF; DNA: TGTGCCAGCAGTTCCCGGGCCGGGGGATTCATCTCTGGGGCCAACGTCCTGACTTTC
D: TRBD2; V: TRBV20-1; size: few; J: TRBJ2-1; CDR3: CSASGAGGEPNEQFF; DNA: TGCAGTGCTAGTGGAGCGGGGGGGGAACCCAATGAGCAGTTCTTC
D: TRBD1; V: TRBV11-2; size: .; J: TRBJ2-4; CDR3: CASSDRGRHIQYF; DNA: TGTGCCAGCAGCGACAGGGGGAGACACATTCAGTACTTC
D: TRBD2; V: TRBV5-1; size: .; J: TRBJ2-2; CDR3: CASSLIPGLGTGELFF; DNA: TGCGCCAGCAGCTTGATACCGGGACTAGGTACCGGGGAGCTGTTTTTT
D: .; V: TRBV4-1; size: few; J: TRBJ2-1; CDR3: CASSHTGILSYNEQFF; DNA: TGCGCCAGCAGCCATACCGGGATCCTATCCTACAATGAGCAGTTCTTC
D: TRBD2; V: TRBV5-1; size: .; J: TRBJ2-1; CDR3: CASSLEREVNEQFF; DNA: TGCGCCAGCAGCTTGGAGCGGGAGGTGAATGAGCAGTTCTTC
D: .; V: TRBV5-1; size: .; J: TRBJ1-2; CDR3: CASSLEWGPGHAYGYTF; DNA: TGCGCCAGCAGCTTGGAGTGGGGACCGGGCCACGCCTATGGCTACACCTTC
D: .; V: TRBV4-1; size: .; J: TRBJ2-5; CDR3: CASSLSAGLIQETQYF; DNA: TGCGCCAGCAGCCTTTCCGCGGGGCTTATTCAAGAGACCCAGTACTTC
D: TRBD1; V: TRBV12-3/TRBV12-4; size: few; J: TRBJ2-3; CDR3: CASSFGGQGTDTQYF; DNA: TGTGCCAGCAGTTTTGGGGGACAGGGCACAGATACGCAGTATTTT
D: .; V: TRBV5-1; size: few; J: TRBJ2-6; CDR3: CASSLKVSGANVLTF; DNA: TGCGCCAGCAGCTTGAAAGTCTCTGGGGCCAACGTCCTGACTTTC
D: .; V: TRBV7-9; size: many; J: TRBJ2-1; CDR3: CASSLGRKLGDEQFF; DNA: TGTGCCAGCAGCTTAGGGCGAAAACTAGGCGATGAGCAGTTCTTC
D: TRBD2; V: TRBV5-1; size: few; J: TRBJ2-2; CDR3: CASSLVGTSGGSNTGELFF; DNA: TGCGCCAGCAGCTTGGTCGGGACTAGCGGGGGTTCGAACACCGGGGAGCTGTTTTTT
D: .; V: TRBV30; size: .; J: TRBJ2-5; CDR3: CAWSSGFQETQYF; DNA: TGTGCCTGGAGTTCCGGGTTTCAAGAGACCCAGTACTTC
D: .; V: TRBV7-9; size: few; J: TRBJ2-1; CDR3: CASSLVSRAKQFF; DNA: TGTGCCAGCAGCTTAGTGAGCCGGGCGAAGCAGTTCTTC
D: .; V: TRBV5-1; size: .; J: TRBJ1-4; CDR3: CASSLGSGYEKLFF; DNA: TGCGCCAGCAGCTTGGGGTCGGGTTATGAAAAACTGTTTTTT
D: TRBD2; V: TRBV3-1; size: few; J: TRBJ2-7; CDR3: CASSPGLAGLLSYEQYF; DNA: TGTGCCAGCAGCCCAGGACTAGCGGGACTACTCTCCTACGAGCAGTACTTC
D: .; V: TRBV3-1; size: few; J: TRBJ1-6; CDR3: CASSQPTADNSPLHF; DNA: TGTGCCAGCAGCCAGCCGACAGCAGATAATTCACCCCTCCACTTT
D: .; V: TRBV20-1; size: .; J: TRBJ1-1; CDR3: CSARGAPRGNTEAFF; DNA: TGCAGTGCTAGAGGGGCCCCTAGGGGTAACACTGAAGCTTTCTTT
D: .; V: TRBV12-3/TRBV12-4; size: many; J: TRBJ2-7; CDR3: CASSLGYEQYF; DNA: TGTGCCAGCAGTTTAGGTTACGAGCAGTACTTC